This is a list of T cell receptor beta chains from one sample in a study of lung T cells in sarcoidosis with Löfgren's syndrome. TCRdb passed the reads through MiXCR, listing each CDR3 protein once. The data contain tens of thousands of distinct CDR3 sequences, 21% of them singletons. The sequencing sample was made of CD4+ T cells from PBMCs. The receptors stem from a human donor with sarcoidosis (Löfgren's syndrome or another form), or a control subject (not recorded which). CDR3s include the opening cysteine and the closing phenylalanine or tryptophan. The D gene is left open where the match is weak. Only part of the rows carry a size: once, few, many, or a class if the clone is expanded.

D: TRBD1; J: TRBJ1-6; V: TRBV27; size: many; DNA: TGTGCCAGCAGGACCACGACAGGGTGGACAGGTTCACCCCTCCACTTT; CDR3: CASRTTTGWTGSPLHF
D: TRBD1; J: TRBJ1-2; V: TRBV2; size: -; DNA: TGTGCCAGCAGTAAGAGACAGGGAAGAAACTATGGCTACACCTTC; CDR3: CASSKRQGRNYGYTF
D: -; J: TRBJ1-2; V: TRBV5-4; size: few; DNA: TGTGCCAGCAGCTTGGCCGGAAGGGCGCGGGACGGAGGCTACACCTTC; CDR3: CASSLAGRARDGGYTF
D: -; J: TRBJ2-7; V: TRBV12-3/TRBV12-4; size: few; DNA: TGTGCCAGCAGTTTAGGGGGGGACGAGCAGTACTTC; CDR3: CASSLGGDEQYF
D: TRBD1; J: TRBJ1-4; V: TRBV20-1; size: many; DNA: TGCAGTGCTAACAGACAGGGGACAACTAATGAAAAACTGTTTTTT; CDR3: CSANRQGTTNEKLFF
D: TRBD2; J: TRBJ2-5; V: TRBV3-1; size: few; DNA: TGTGCCAGCAGCCAAGTGGCGGGGGGGCTTCAAGAGACCCAGTACTTC; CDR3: CASSQVAGGLQETQYF
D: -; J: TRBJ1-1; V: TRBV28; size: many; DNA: TGTGCCAGCAGTTCCAAGATGAACACTGAAGCTTTCTTT; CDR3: CASSSKMNTEAFF
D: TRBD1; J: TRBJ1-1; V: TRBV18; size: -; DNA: TGTGCCAGCTCACCGCCCGGACAGGGGGGGATGTTCGGTCAAGCTTTCTTT; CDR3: CASSPPGQGGMFGQAFF
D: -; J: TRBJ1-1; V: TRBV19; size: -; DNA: TGTGCCAGTCGGGACGGCAGTGGCACTGAAGCTTTCTTT; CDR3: CASRDGSGTEAFF
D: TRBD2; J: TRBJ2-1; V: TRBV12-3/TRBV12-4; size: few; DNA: TGTGCCAGCAGTTTAGGTGGTAGCGGGAGACCTTTTGGCAATGAGCAGTTCTTC; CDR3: CASSLGGSGRPFGNEQFF
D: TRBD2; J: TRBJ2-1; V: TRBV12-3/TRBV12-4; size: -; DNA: TGTGCCAGCAGTTTAGCGGGAGGGCCGGTCGATGAGCAGTTCTTC; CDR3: CASSLAGGPVDEQFF
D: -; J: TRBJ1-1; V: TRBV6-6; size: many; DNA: TGTGCCAGCAGTTACGGCCAGATGATGAACACTGAAGCTTTCTTT; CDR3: CASSYGQMMNTEAFF
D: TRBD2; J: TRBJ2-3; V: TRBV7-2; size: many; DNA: TGTGCCAGCAGCCGGACGCCTAGCGGGAGGGTTACAGATACGCAGTATTTT; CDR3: CASSRTPSGRVTDTQYF
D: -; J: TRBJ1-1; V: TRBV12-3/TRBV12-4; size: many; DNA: TGTGCCAGCAGCTTTTTCGGAAGCACTGAAGCTTTCTTT; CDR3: CASSFFGSTEAFF
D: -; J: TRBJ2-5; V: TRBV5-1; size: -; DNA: TGCGCCGGCAGCTTTCAAGGGACGGGAGCCCAAGAGACCCAGTACTTC; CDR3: CAGSFQGTGAQETQYF
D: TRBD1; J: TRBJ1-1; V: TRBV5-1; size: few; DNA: TGCGCCAGCAGCTACTACAGGGGGGGCACTGAAGCTTTCTTT; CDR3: CASSYYRGGTEAFF
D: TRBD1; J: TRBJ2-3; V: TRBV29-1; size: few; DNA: TGCAGCGTCAAACGACAGGGGATGGATACGCAGTATTTT; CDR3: CSVKRQGMDTQYF
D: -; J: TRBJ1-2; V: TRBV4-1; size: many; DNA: TGCGCCAGCAGCCAAGATCCGGGAGCTAACTATGGCTACACCTTC; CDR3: CASSQDPGANYGYTF
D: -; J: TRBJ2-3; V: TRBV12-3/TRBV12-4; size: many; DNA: TGTGCCAGCCTCCCCTACAGGGTTCGGGCAGATACGCAGTATTTT; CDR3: CASLPYRVRADTQYF
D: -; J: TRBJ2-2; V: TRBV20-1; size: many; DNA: TGCAGTGCTAGACCTAGACAGCGTTCGAACACCGGGGAGCTGTTTTTT; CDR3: CSARPRQRSNTGELFF
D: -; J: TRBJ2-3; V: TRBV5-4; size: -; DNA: TGTGCCAGCAGCTTTACGGGCAACACAGGTACGCAGTATTTT; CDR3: CASSFTGNTGTQYF
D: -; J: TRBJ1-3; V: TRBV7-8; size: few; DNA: TGTGCCAGCAGCAAAACCGGGGGCGGTGGAAACACCATATATTTT; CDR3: CASSKTGGGGNTIYF
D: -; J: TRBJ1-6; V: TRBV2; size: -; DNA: TGTGCCAGCGGCCGCGGGGGAACTTCATATAATTCACCCCTCCACTTT; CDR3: CASGRGGTSYNSPLHF
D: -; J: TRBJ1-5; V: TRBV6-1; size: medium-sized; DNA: TGTGCCAGCAGTGAATATCAGCCCCAGCATTTT; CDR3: CASSEYQPQHF
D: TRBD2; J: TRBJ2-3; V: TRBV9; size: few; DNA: TGTGCCAGCAGCATCCGGACTAGCGGGGGTTCAGATACGCAGTATTTT; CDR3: CASSIRTSGGSDTQYF
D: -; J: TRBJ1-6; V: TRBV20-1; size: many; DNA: TGCAGTGCTAGAGATCGGATATTTTCACCCCTCCACTTT; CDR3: CSARDRIFSPLHF
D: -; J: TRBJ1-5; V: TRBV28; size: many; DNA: TGTGCCAGCAGTTTGGGTGGGGGGCCCGGGCAGCCCCAGCATTTT; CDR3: CASSLGGGPGQPQHF
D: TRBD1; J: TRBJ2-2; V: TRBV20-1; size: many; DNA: TGCAGTGCTAGAAGGCGACAGGGGCGGACCGGGGAGCTGTTTTTT; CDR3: CSARRRQGRTGELFF